Following are 6 T cell receptor beta chains from one sample sequenced in a study of blood T cell repertoires in COVID-19. Generated by immunoSEQ multiplex PCR, the TCRdb table keeps only in-frame clones and is missing some. The table lists about 200,000 clones, 80% of them singletons. Sequencing used peripheral blood. Receptor source: a human donor in a cohort sampled during active COVID-19.

DNA of the CDR3: TGCAGTGCGGCTGGCCTTGAAGCTTTCTTT. Residues: CSAAGLEAFF. The chain is built from TRBV20-1 and TRBJ1-1; no clear D gene. The length of the CDR3 is 10 residues. Germline V lookup: CDR1 DFQATT, CDR2 SNEGSKA (reference sequence). V shed 6 bases and J shed 7 bases, with 9 bases lying between them.

The chain carries TRBV5-4 and TRBJ1-1, with a possible D match to TRBD1 (6 bases). Looked up from germline, CDR1 is SGHNT and CDR2 is YYREEE (reference sequence). V gave up 4 bases and J gave up 6 bases, with 19 bases separating them. This CDR3 region has 15 residues. The CDR3, as DNA: TGTGCCAGCAGCAGGAACCAGGGGTCGATCGCTGAAGCTTTCTTT. Protein product: CASSRNQGSIAEAFF.

The CDR3 DNA follows: TGTGCCAAACCTTCGGCCTCCAGGTACACAGATACGCAGTATTTT. Protein: CAKPSASRYTDTQYF. The chain joins TRBV6-5 to TRBJ2-3; no firm D call. The germline CDR1 and CDR2 sequences are MNHEY and SVGAGI. CDR3 length: 15 residues. Between the trimmed V and J ends, which lost 10 bases and 2 bases, there was a span of 19 bases.

This chain joins TRBV7-8 and TRBJ2-2; 13 nucleotides align to TRBD2. V was clipped by 5 bases and J by 8 bases; unmatched bases: 8. This CDR3 spans 16 amino acids. Germline CDR1 reads SGHVS; CDR2 reads FQNEAQ. CDR3 coding DNA: TGTGCCAGCAGCCCGATTGGACTAGCGGGGGCGGGGGAGCTGTTTTTT. It encodes CASSPIGLAGAGELFF.

The chain carries TRBV28 and TRBJ2-7, with TRBD2 identical over 7 bases. V shed 5 bases and J 3 bases; nucleotides not matched to a gene: 10. The CDR3 length is 15 residues. Germline CDR1 MDHEN, CDR2 SYDVKM. The CDR3 DNA sequence: TGTGCCAGCAGTAGCCCCCAAGCGGGGTTCTACGAGCAGTACTTC. This gives the protein CASSSPQAGFYEQYF.

The chain uses TRBV28 and TRBJ2-4; TRBD2 is a possible D gene (7 bases). The V gene lost 5 bases and the J gene lost 5 bases, with 13 bases spanning the gap. This CDR3 is built from 14 residues. CDR1 is MDHEN, CDR2 SYDVKM, per germline. The CDR3 DNA reads as TGTGCCAGCAGTGGGGGGGGCATTGAAAACATTCAGTACTTC. Translated: CASSGGGIENIQYF.